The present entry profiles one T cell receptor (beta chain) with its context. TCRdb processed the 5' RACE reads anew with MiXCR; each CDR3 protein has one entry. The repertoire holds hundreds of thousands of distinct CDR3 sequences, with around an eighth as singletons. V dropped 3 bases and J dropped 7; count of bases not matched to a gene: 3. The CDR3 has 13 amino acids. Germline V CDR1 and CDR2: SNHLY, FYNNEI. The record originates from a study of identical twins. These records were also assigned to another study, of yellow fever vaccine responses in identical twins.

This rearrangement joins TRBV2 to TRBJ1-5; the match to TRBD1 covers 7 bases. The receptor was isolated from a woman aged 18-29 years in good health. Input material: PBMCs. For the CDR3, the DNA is TGTGCCAGCAGTGATGGGACAGAACAGCCCCAGCATTTT. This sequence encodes CASSDGTEQPQHF.